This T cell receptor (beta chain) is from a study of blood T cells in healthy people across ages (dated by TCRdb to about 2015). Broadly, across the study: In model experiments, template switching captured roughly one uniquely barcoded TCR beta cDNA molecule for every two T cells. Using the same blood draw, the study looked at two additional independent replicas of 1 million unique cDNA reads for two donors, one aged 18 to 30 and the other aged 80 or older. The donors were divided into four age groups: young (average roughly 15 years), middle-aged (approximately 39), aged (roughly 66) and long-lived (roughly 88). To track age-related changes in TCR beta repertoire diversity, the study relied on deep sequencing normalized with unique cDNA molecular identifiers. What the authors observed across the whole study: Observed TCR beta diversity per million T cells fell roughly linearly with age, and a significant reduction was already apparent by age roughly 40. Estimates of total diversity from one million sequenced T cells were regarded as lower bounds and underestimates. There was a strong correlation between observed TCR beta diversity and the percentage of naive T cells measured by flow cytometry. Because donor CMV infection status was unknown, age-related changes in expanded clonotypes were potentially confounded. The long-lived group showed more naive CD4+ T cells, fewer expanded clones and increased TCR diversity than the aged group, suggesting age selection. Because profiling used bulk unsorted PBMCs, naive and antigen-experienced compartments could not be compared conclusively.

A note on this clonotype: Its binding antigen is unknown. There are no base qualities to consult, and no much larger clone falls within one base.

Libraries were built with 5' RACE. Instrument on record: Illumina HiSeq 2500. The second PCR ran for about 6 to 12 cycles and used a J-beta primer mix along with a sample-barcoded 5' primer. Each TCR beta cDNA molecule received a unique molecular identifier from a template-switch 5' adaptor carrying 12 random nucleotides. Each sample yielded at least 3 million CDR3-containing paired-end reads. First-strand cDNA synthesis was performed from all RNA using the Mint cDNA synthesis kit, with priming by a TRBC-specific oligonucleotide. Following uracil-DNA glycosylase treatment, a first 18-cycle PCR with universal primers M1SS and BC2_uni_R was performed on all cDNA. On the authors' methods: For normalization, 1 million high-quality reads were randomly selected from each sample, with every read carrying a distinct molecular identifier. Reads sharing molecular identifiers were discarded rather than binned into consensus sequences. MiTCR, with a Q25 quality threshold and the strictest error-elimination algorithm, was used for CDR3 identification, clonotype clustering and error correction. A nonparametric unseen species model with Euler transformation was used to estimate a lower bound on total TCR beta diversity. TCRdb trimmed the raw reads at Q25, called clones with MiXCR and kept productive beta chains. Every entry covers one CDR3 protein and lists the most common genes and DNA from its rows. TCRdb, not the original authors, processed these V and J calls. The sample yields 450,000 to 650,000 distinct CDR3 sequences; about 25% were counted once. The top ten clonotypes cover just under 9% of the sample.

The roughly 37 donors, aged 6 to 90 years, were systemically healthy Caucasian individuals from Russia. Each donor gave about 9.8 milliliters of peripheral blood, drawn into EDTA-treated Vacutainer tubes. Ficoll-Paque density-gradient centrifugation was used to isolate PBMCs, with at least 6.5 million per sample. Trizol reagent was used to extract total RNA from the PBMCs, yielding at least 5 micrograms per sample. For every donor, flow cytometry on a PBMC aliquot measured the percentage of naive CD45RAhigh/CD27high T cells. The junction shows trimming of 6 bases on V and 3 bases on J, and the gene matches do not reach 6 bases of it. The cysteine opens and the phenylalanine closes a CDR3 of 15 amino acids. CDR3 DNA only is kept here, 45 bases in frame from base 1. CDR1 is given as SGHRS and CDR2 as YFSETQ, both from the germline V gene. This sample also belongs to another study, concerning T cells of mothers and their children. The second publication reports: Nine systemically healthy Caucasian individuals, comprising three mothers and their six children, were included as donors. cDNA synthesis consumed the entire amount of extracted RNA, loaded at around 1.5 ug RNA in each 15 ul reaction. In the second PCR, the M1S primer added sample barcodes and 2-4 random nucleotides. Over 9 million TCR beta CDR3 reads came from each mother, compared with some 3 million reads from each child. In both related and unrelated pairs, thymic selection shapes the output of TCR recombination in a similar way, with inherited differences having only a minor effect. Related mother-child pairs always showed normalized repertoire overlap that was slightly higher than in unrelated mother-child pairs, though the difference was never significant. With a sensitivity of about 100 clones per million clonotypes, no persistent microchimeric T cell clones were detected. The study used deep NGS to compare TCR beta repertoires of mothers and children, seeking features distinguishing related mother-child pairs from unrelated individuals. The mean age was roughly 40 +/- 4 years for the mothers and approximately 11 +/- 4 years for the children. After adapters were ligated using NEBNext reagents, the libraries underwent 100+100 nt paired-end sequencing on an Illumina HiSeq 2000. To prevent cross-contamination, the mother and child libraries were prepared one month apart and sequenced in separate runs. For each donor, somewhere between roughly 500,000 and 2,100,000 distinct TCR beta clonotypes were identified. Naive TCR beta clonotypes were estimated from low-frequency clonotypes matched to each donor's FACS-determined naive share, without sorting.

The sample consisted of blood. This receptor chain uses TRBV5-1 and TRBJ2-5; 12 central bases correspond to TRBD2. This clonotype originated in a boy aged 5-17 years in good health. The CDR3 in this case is CASKSSGRAEETQYF. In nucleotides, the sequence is TGCGCCAGCAAGTCTAGCGGGAGGGCCGAAGAGACCCAGTACTTC. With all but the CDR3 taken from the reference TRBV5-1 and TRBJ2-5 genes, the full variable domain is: KAGVTQTPRYLIKTRGQQVTLSCSPISGHRSVSWYQQTPGQGLQFLFEYFSETQRNKGNFPGRFSGRQFSNSRSEMNVSTLELGDSALYLCASKSSGRAEETQYFGPGTRLLVL.